This T cell receptor (beta chain) was recorded in a study of Tregs in tolerant kidney transplant recipients. Unstimulated regulatory T cells (CD4+CD25+CD127-), CD4+CD25- non-regulatory cells, CD4 and CD8 cells were FACS-sorted from thawed PBMCs. Study outcomes and limitations: This study did not directly address biological reproducibility.

Some clones are missing from TCRdb's copy, which holds only in-frame ones; the method was immunoSEQ multiplex PCR. The sample has under 100,000 clones, roughly nine tenths seen once. As for this clone: The antigen remains undetermined.

The TCR originated in a human donor in good health. The sample consisted of CD8+ T cells from blood.

Written as DNA, the CDR3 is TGTGCCAGCAGCTTAGGGGGGGGCTACGAGCAGTACTTC. Amino acids: CASSLGGGYEQYF. The chain joins TRBV11-2 to TRBJ2-7; 7 nucleotides align to TRBD2. From germline, CDR1 is SGHAT and CDR2 FQNNGV. The CDR3 spans 13 residues. The trim removed 1 base at V and 3 bases at J, leaving 0 bases unmatched.